This record covers a single T cell receptor beta chain. What it binds is unknown. These data are taken from a study of identical twins. Study outcomes and limitations: Abundant cord blood beta clonotypes carried fewer insertions; memory repertoires showed none. The study reached conclusions through statistical analysis that was cross-sectional, not following the same donors. Out-of-frame alpha sequences common to twins exhibited an excess of low generation probability.

Germline CDR1 is SGHTA and CDR2 is FQGNSA. This CDR3 spans 14 amino acids. V was shortened by 2 bases and J by 2 bases, with 10 bases between the two germline ends. Addition of a universal primer site occurred through template switching, and cDNA carried unique molecular identifiers. TCRdb reprocessed the 5' RACE reads with MiXCR, giving one entry per CDR3 protein. The sample carries some 1,700,000 distinct CDR3 sequences, roughly a third recorded once. Sequencing was done on a sample of cord blood. The receptor was derived from a newborn girl in good health. The chain is built from TRBV7-2 and TRBJ2-7; a weak D match, TRBD2 (6 bases). This CDR3 reads CASSLTPGAYEQYF. As DNA, the CDR3 is TGTGCCAGCAGCTTAACTCCGGGAGCCTACGAGCAGTACTTC.